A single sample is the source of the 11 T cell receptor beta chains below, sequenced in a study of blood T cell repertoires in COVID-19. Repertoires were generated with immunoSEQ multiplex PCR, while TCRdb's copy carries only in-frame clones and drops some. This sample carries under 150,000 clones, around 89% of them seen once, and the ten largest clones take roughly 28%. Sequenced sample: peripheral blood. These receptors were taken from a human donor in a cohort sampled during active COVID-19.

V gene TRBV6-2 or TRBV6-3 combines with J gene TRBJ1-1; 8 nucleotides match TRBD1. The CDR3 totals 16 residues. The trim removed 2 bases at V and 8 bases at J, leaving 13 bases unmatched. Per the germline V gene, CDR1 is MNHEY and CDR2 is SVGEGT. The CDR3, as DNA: TGTGCCAGCAGTTACCGAACCGGGACAGGAGATCTCGAAGCTTTCTTT. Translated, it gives CASSYRTGTGDLEAFF.

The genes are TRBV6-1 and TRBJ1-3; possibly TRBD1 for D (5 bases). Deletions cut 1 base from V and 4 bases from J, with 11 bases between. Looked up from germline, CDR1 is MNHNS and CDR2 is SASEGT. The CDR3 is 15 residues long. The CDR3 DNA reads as TGTGCCAGCAGTGAAGTCTCAGGGCCAGGAAACACCATATATTTT. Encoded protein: CASSEVSGPGNTIYF.

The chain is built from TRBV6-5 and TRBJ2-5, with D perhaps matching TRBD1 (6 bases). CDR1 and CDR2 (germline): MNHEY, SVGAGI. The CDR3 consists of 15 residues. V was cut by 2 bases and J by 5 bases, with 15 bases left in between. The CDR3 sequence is CASSYRIQGGETQYF. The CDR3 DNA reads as TGTGCCAGCAGTTACCGTATACAGGGTGGTGAGACCCAGTACTTC.

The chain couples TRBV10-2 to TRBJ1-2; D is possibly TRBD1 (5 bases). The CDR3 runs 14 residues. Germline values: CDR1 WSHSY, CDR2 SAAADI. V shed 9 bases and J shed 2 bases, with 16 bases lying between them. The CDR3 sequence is CASHDSSLNYGYTF. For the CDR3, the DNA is TGCGCCAGTCATGACAGTTCTCTCAACTATGGCTACACCTTC.

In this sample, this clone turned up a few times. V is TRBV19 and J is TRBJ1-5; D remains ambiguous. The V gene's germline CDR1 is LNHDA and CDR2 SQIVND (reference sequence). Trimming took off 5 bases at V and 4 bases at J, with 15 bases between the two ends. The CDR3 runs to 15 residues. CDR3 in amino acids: CASSLPRSLNQPQHF. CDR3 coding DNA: TGTGCCAGTAGTCTCCCAAGGAGTTTAAATCAGCCCCAGCATTTT.

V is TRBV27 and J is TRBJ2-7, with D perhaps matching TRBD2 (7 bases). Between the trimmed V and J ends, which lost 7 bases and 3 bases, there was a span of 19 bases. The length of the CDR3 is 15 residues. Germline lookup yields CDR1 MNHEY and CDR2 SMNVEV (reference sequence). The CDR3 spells CASTLKGGLGYEQYF. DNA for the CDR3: TGTGCCAGCACCCTAAAGGGGGGGCTGGGCTACGAGCAGTACTTC.

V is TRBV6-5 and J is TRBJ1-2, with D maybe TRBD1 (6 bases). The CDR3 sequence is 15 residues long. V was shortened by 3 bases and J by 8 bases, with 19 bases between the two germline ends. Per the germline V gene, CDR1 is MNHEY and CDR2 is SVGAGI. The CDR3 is CASSYYDPGETGYTF. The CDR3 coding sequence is TGTGCCAGCAGTTATTATGACCCAGGGGAAACCGGCTACACCTTC.

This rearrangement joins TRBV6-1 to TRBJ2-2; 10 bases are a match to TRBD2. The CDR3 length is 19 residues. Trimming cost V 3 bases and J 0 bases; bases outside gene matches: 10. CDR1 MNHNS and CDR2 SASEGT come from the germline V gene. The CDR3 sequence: CASSEEVAGGYANTGELFF. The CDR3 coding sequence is TGTGCCAGCAGTGAGGAGGTAGCGGGGGGCTACGCGAACACCGGGGAGCTGTTTTTT.

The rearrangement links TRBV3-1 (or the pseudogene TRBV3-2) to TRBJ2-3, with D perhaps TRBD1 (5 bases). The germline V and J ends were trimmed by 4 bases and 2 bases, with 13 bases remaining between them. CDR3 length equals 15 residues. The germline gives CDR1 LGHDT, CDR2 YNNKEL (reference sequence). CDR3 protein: CASSLTVTLTDTQYF. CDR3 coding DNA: TGTGCCAGCAGCCTGACAGTAACTCTCACAGATACGCAGTATTTT.

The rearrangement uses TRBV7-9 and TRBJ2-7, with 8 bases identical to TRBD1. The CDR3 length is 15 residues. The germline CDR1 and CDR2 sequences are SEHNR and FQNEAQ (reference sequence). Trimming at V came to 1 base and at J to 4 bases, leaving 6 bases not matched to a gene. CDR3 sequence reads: CASSLGDRNPYEQYF. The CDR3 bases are TGTGCCAGCAGCTTAGGGGACAGGAACCCTTACGAGCAGTACTTC.

CDR3 region: CASSQTGTRGEQYF. Here the CDR3 DNA reads TGTGCCAGCAGCCAGACCGGTACCCGGGGCGAGCAGTACTTC. V usage is TRBV4-2 and J usage is TRBJ2-7, with a possible D match to TRBD2 (5 bases). CDR1 is LGHNA, CDR2 YNFKEQ, per germline. V lost 3 bases to trimming and J lost 6 bases, with 15 bases between them. This CDR3 has 14 residues.